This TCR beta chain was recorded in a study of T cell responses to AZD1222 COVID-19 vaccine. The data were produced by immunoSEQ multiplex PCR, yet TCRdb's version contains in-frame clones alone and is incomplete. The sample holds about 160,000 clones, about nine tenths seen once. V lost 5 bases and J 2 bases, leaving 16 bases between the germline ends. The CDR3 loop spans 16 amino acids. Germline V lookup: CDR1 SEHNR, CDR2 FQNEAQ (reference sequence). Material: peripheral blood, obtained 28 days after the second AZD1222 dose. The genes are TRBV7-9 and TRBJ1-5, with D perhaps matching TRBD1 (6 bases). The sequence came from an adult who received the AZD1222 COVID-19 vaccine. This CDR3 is CASSHHRVGGNQPQHF. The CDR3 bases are TGTGCCAGCAGCCACCACAGGGTGGGGGGCAATCAGCCCCAGCATTTT.